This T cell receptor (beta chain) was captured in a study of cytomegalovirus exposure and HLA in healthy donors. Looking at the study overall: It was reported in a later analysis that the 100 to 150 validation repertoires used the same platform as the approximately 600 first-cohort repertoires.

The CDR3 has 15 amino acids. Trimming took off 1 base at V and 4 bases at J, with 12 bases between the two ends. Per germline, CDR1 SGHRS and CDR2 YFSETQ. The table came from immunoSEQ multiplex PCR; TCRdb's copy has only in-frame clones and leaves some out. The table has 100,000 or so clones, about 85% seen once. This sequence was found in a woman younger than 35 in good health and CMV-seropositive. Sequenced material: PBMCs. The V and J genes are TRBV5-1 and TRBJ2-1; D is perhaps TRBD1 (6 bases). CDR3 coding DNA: TGCGCCAGCAGCTTGTCAGGGGTTGGTTACAATGAGCAGTTCTTC. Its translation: CASSLSGVGYNEQFF.